These 23 T cell receptor beta chains were all obtained from the same sample, sequenced in a study of T cell clones after liver transplantation. Proliferating CFSE-low MLR cells were sequenced to define alloreactive TCRbeta sequences. TCRdb's copy holds only in-frame clones and misses some; the assay was immunoSEQ multiplex PCR. The sample consists of about 290 clones, about 50% of them appearing once. Antigens of these TCRs are unknown. Sample: CD4+ T cells from cultured PBMCs. These TCRs come from a human patient who received a liver transplant. Some T cells may be supplied by the graft donor.

This clone came up a few times. V usage is TRBV10-1 and J usage is TRBJ2-7; weak D call: TRBD1 (6 bases). The CDR3 contains 15 residues. The germline gives CDR1 WNHNN, CDR2 SYGVQD (reference sequence). V shed 0 bases and J shed 5 bases, with 14 bases lying between them. CDR3 loop: CASSESKGDPNEQYF. Here the CDR3 DNA reads TGCGCCAGCAGTGAGTCGAAGGGGGACCCCAACGAGCAGTACTTC.

J is TRBJ2-5 and V is TRBV7-3; perhaps TRBD2 as D (6 bases). Trimming pared 2 bases from V and 1 base from J, leaving 8 bases between. Germline CDR1 is SGHTA and CDR2 is FQGTGA. This CDR3 spans 14 amino acids. CDR3 in amino acids: CASSLVGGQETQYF. The CDR3 DNA reads as TGTGCCAGCAGCTTAGTGGGGGGCCAAGAGACCCAGTACTTC.

The J gene is TRBJ2-5, the V gene TRBV11-2, with D perhaps TRBD2 (6 bases). The CDR3 runs 14 residues. V lost 1 base and J lost 1, with 7 bases in between. Germline V gene sequence: CDR1 SGHAT, CDR2 FQNNGV. The CDR3 is CASSLVGGQETQYF. CDR3 DNA: TGTGCCAGCAGCTTAGTGGGGGGCCAAGAGACCCAGTACTTC.

V gene TRBV11-3 combines with J gene TRBJ2-3, with 8 bases matching TRBD2. The junction had 3 bases not matched to a gene; V was cut back by 1 base and J by 0 bases. The CDR3 has 16 amino acids. Germline CDR1 reads SGHNT; CDR2 reads YENEEA. This chain's CDR3 is CASSLVGGRSTDTQYF. In DNA form, the CDR3 reads TGTGCCAGCAGCTTAGTAGGCGGGAGGAGCACAGATACGCAGTATTTT.

Notes on this clone: Relative to the germline gene, one junction end is altered; a read error may explain this. The chain employs TRBV5-1 and TRBJ2-2, with a weak D call TRBD2 (7 bases). The germline CDR1 and CDR2 sequences are SGHRS and YFSETQ. The CDR3 loop spans 15 amino acids. CDR3 bases: TGCTCCAGTAGAAAACAGGGACTAAACACCGGGGAGCTGTGTTTT. Protein product: CSSRKQGLNTGELCF.

The V gene is TRBV27, the J gene TRBJ2-1; TRBD2 might be the D (5 bases). V was clipped by 1 base and J by 9 bases, with 10 bases between them. The CDR3 sequence is 13 residues long. Germline CDR1 reads MNHEY; CDR2 reads SMNVEV (reference sequence). The CDR3 sequence is CASSLFGELEQFF. The CDR3 nucleotides are TGTGCCAGCAGTTTATTTGGGGAGCTTGAGCAGTTCTTC.

The rearrangement links TRBV18 to TRBJ2-5; possible D gene TRBD1, 5 bases. V lost 2 bases and J 4 bases, leaving 11 bases between the germline ends. CDR1 and CDR2 from the germline V gene are KGHSH and LQKENI. This CDR3 has 14 amino acids. Written as DNA, the CDR3 is TGTGCCAGCTCACCAAAAGGGGTTGGAGAGACCCAGTACTTC. This sequence encodes CASSPKGVGETQYF.

In this sample, this clone is hyperexpanded. The J gene is TRBJ2-1, the V gene TRBV14; 7 bases map to TRBD1. Germline V lookup: CDR1 SGHDN, CDR2 FVKESK. The J segment lost 7 bases and the V segment lost 4 bases, leaving 1 base of the junction unmatched. This CDR3 contains 12 residues. The DNA for the CDR3 is TGTGCCAGCAGCCCGGACAGGAATGAGCAGTTCTTC. Residues: CASSPDRNEQFF.

Only a few counts were recorded for this clone. It may be a read error: a sequence one base away is much more abundant. The chain joins TRBV5-1 to TRBJ1-1; D unresolved. Germline loops: CDR1 SGHRS, CDR2 YFSETQ. This CDR3 has 14 amino acids. The V gene lost 5 bases and the J gene lost 0 bases, with 11 bases spanning the gap. CDR3 sequence: CASSRYRMNTEAFF. CDR3 in DNA: TGCGCCAGCAGTCGATATCGGATGAACACTGAAGCTTTCTTT.

By proportion, this clone is hyperexpanded. The chain employs TRBV2 and TRBJ2-7, with D possibly matching TRBD1 (6 bases). V lost 3 bases, J lost 3 bases, and 21 bases lay in between. The CDR3 has 17 residues. Germline values: CDR1 SNHLY, CDR2 FYNNEI. For the CDR3, the DNA is TGTGCCAGCAGTGATGGGGGCAGCCCCACAAAAATCTACGAGCAGTACTTC. Encoded protein: CASSDGGSPTKIYEQYF.

In DNA form, the CDR3 reads TGTGCCAGCAGTTTCGGGACACTCATTCCCTCACCCCTCCACTTT. Translating gives CASSFGTLIPSPLHF. The chain carries TRBV27 and TRBJ1-6; D possibly corresponds to TRBD1 (6 bases). The CDR3 has 15 residues. The ends were cut back, 3 bases at V and 10 bases at J, with 16 bases in the middle. Germline-derived CDR1 and CDR2 are MNHEY and SMNVEV (reference sequence).

This clone was seen a few times. V is TRBV28 and J is TRBJ2-1, with unresolved D. Germline CDR1 MDHEN, CDR2 SYDVKM. The CDR3 totals 11 residues. The V end was cut by 6 bases, the J end by 10 bases, with 10 bases between. The chain's CDR3 is CASSRVQEQFF. DNA of the CDR3: TGTGCCAGCAGCCGAGTTCAGGAGCAGTTCTTC.

This clone is large within its sample. V and J are TRBV7-2 and TRBJ2-1; D gene uncertain. Germline loops: CDR1 SGHTA, CDR2 FQGNSA. This CDR3 has 12 amino acids. V shed 1 base and J shed 6 bases, with 4 bases lying between them. CDR3 region: CASSLVGNEQFF. In DNA, the CDR3 is TGTGCCAGCAGCTTAGTCGGCAATGAGCAGTTCTTC.

CDR3: CASRGTGLWANVLTF. CDR3 coding DNA: TGTGCCAGCAGGGGTACAGGTCTCTGGGCCAACGTCCTGACTTTC. The chain has TRBV7-9 and TRBJ2-6; tentative D call: TRBD1 (5 bases). The V end lost 6 bases, the J end lost 5 bases, and 14 bases lay between the germline ends. Germline CDR1 SEHNR, CDR2 FQNEAQ (reference sequence). There are 15 residues in the CDR3.

The sample holds one count of this clone. The chain has TRBV7-8 and TRBJ2-5; tentative D call: TRBD1 (6 bases). The CDR3 runs 14 residues. Trimming removed 3 bases at V and 2 bases at J, with 10 bases between. From germline, CDR1 is SGHVS and CDR2 FQNEAQ. The DNA of the CDR3 is TGTGCCAGCAGCTTGCAGCAGGGGCAAGAGACCCAGTACTTC. The encoded protein is CASSLQQGQETQYF.

CDR3 sequence reads: CASSSGTGRDEQYF. CDR3 coding DNA: TGTGCCAGCAGCTCCGGGACAGGGCGCGACGAGCAGTACTTC. This rearrangement joins TRBV7-2 to TRBJ2-5, with 9 positions matching TRBD1. The J call may be wrong; the DNA end is better matched by TRBJ2-7. Germline loops: CDR1 SGHTA, CDR2 FQGNSA. This CDR3 region has 14 residues.

This clone was observed a few times. The CDR3 DNA is TGTGCCAGCAGCCTCGAGGGCAGGGGGCGTGATACGCAGTATTTT. Translating gives CASSLEGRGRDTQYF. The rearrangement joins TRBV27 to TRBJ2-3; 8 nucleotides match TRBD1. The CDR3 loop spans 15 amino acids. Per the germline V gene, CDR1 is MNHEY and CDR2 is SMNVEV (reference sequence). Losses at the gene ends were 6 bases for V and 6 bases for J; bases not matched to a gene: 11.

This clone occurred a few times. The chain uses TRBV6-8 and TRBJ1-1, with TRBD1 as a possible D gene (5 bases). V was trimmed by 5 bases and J by 7 bases, leaving 17 bases between them. Germline V lookup: CDR1 MNHGY, CDR2 SAAAGT. The CDR3 is 14 residues long. The CDR3 nucleotides read TGTGCCAGCAGTGGGGCCGGGTCCAAGGGTGAAGCTTTCTTT. Translated: CASSGAGSKGEAFF.

In this sample, this clone turned up a few times. V usage is TRBV2 and J usage is TRBJ2-1; possible D gene TRBD1, 6 bases. Trimming removed 8 bases at V and 6 bases at J, with 17 bases between. The CDR3 length is 14 residues. Germline CDR1 and CDR2: SNHLY and FYNNEI. CDR3 nucleotides: TGTGCCAGCCAGGGGTTCTTGCAAAGCAATGAGCAGTTCTTC. Encoded protein: CASQGFLQSNEQFF.

V gene TRBV11-3 combines with J gene TRBJ1-1; no clear D. V lost 8 bases to trimming and J lost 2 bases, with 9 bases between them. Germline loops: CDR1 SGHNT, CDR2 YENEEA. This CDR3 has 12 amino acids. The CDR3 protein is CASSPDNTEAFF. CDR3 bases: TGTGCCAGCTCGCCAGACAACACTGAAGCTTTCTTT.

A remark on this clone: No conserved phenylalanine or tryptophan ends this CDR3, so it is likely a read error. The chain uses TRBV16 and TRBJ1-2; D remains ambiguous. The germline V gene has CDR1 KGHSY and CDR2 FQNENV. The CDR3 has 12 amino acids. CDR3 sequence (DNA): TGCGCCAGCAGCCAATCCAGGAATGGCTACACCCTC. Its translation is CASSQSRNGYTL.

This clone has just a few counts. The gene calls are TRBV7-9 and TRBJ2-1, with 9 nucleotides matching TRBD2. From germline, CDR1 is SEHNR and CDR2 FQNEAQ (reference sequence). V gave up 1 base and J gave up 9 bases; unmatched junction bases: 1. The CDR3 totals 13 residues. Here the CDR3 DNA reads TGTGCCAGCAGCTTAGAACTAGCGGGTGAGCAGTTCTTC. Its protein is CASSLELAGEQFF.

The V and J genes are TRBV10-1 and TRBJ2-7, with 7 bases aligning to TRBD1. The CDR3 is 15 amino acids. V trimming: 2 bases; J trimming: 2 bases; junction bases outside the gene matches: 6. Per germline, CDR1 WNHNN and CDR2 SYGVQD (reference sequence). CDR3 amino acids: CASSEGWTGAYEQYF. The CDR3 nucleotides are TGCGCCAGCAGTGAGGGATGGACAGGAGCCTACGAGCAGTACTTC.